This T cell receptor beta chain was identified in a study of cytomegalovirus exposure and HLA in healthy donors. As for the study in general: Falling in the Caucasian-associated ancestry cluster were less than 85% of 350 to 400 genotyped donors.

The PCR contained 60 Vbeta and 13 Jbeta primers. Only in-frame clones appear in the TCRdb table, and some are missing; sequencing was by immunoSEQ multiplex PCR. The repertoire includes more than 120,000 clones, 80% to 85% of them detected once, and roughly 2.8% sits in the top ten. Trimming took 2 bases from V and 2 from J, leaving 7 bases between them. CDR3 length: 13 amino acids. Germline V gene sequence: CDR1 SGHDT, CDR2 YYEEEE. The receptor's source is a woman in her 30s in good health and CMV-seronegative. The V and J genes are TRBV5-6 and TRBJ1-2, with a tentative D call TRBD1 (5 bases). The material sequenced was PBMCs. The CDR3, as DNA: TGTGCCAGCAGCTTAGGGGTCAACTATGGCTACACCTTC. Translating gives CASSLGVNYGYTF.